This TCR beta chain was identified in a study of blood T cells in healthy people across ages. Study-wide context: Through template switching, about one barcoded beta molecule was captured per two T cells, as measured in model experiments.

Alongside a J-beta primer mix, a sample-barcoded 5' primer served in a second PCR lasting roughly 6 to 11 cycles. TCRdb re-derived calls from the 5' RACE reads in MiXCR, one entry per CDR3 protein. The table lists roughly 860,000 distinct CDR3 sequences, less than 80% of them singletons. This clonotype was found once. Its specificity is not known. This CDR3 is 14 amino acids long. CDR1 and CDR2 (germline): LGHNA, YNFKEQ. V was cut by 3 bases and J by 0 bases, with 9 bases left in between. Study conclusions and caveats: TCR beta diversity correlated strongly with naive T cell percentage.

The TCR comes from a man aged 25-45 years in good health. The rearrangement joins TRBV4-2 to TRBJ2-7, with D perhaps TRBD2 (5 bases). Sequenced sample: blood. Here the CDR3 DNA reads TGTGCCAGCAGCCATCTACGGGACTCCTACGAGCAGTACTTC. Translating gives CASSHLRDSYEQYF.